Listed below are T cell receptor beta chains from one sample, sequenced in a study of PD-L1 blockade in urothelial cancer. Repertoires were generated with immunoSEQ multiplex PCR, while TCRdb's copy carries only in-frame clones and drops some. Of about 30,000 clones in the sample, 75% to 90% were seen once. This material consisted of PBMCs, taken around atezolizumab (anti-PD-L1) treatment. The receptors originated from a man aged 50 to 59 with urothelial cancer. The CDR3 runs from the conserved cysteine through the conserved F or W. Each record gives: clone size, J gene, V gene, CDR3 length, D gene, CDR3 DNA, CDR3 protein. A D gene is named only where the DNA matches it firmly. Size tells how often a clone was seen (once, few, many) or the class of an expanded clone, and some rows leave it out.

>few|TRBJ2-3|TRBV5-6|19|TRBD2
TGTGCCAGCAGCTCGATGACTAGCGGGGGGTACTCCCACCCAGATACGCAGTATTTT
CASSSMTSGGYSHPDTQYF
>.|TRBJ2-6|TRBV7-2|19|TRBD2
TGTGCCAGCAGCCCAGGGACTAGCGGGAGACCCTCTGGGGCCAACGTCCTGACTTTC
CASSPGTSGRPSGANVLTF
>.|TRBJ2-2|TRBV4-3|15|TRBD2
TGCGCCAGCAGCCGGGGGAGGGAATACACCGGGGAGCTGTTTTTT
CASSRGREYTGELFF
>.|TRBJ2-7|TRBV6-4|15|TRBD2
TGTGCCAGCAGTGCTGCGGCTAGCGGGCCCTACGAGCAGTACTTC
CASSAAASGPYEQYF
>.|TRBJ2-7|TRBV27|17|TRBD1
TGTGCCAGCAGTTTCCGGGACAGGGGCCTCTCCTCCTACGAGCAGTACTTC
CASSFRDRGLSSYEQYF
>.|TRBJ2-7|TRBV14|15|TRBD2
TGTGCCAGCAGCCAAGTCGGGGGGAGCACTTACGAGCAGTACTTC
CASSQVGGSTYEQYF
>.|TRBJ2-3|TRBV4-3|17|TRBD2
TGCGCCAGCAGCCAAGATTTTAGCGGGATATTGACAGATACGCAGTATTTT
CASSQDFSGILTDTQYF
>once|TRBJ2-7|TRBV28|14|.
TGTGCCAGCAGTTTTCCCACAGCAGGGTACGAGCAGTACTTC
CASSFPTAGYEQYF
>.|TRBJ2-7|TRBV28|14|TRBD2
TGTGCCAGCACCAAGACTAGCGGGAGTGCCGAGCAGTACTTC
CASTKTSGSAEQYF
>.|TRBJ2-7|TRBV27|15|.
TGTGCCAGCAGCCCACACCCCTTAGGAGTTTACGAGCAGTACTTC
CASSPHPLGVYEQYF
>.|TRBJ2-1|TRBV7-3|14|TRBD1
TGTGCCAGCAGCTCCAAGGGACAGGGCGATGAGCAGTTCTTC
CASSSKGQGDEQFF
>once|TRBJ2-5|TRBV10-3|12|.
TGTGCCATCATACTCCACGGAGAGACCCAGTACTTC
CAIILHGETQYF
>.|TRBJ2-4|TRBV27|18|TRBD2
TGTGCCAGCACCCCGACCAAACTACTAGCGGGAGGTGGAAACATTCAGTACTTC
CASTPTKLLAGGGNIQYF
>.|TRBJ2-5|TRBV29-1|13|TRBD2
TGCAGCGTTGAAGTGGGAGGGCCGAAGACCCAGTACTTC
CSVEVGGPKTQYF
>.|TRBJ1-5|TRBV6-1|14|TRBD1
TGTGCCAGCAGTGCGGACAGGAGAAAAGGGCCCCAGCATTTT
CASSADRRKGPQHF
>few|TRBJ1-3|TRBV30|11|.
TGTGCCTGGAGTGCCGGTAACACCATATATTTT
CAWSAGNTIYF
>.|TRBJ2-1|TRBV30|15|TRBD1
TGTGCCTGGAGCCCCAGGGGGCTCGGCTACAATGAGCAGTTCTTC
CAWSPRGLGYNEQFF
>.|TRBJ2-7|TRBV11-3|13|.
TGTGCCAGCGCCCAACAGGCAACCTACGAGCAGTACTTC
CASAQQATYEQYF
>.|TRBJ1-1|TRBV7-9|12|.
TGTGCCAGCAGCTCAGGGGTGACTGAAGCTTTCTTT
CASSSGVTEAFF
>.|TRBJ2-5|TRBV4-1|16|.
TGCGCCAGCAGCCAAGTTTTCCAGGGCCCCCAAGAGACCCAGTACTTC
CASSQVFQGPQETQYF
>.|TRBJ2-2|TRBV4-3|19|TRBD2
TGCGCCAGCAGCCAAGATACCGGACTAGCGGGAGGTTCCGGCGGGGAGCTGTTTTTT
CASSQDTGLAGGSGGELFF
>.|TRBJ2-5|TRBV7-7|16|.
TGTGCTAGCAGCTTAGAGCCCCAGGCAGGCCAAGAGACCCAGTACTTC
CASSLEPQAGQETQYF
>.|TRBJ2-1|TRBV6-5|13|TRBD2
TGTGCCAGCAGCCGGGGGGGCGACAATGAGCAGTTCTTC
CASSRGGDNEQFF
>.|TRBJ2-7|TRBV7-7|14|.
TGTGCCAGCAGCCTCGAGGAGGGCTCCTACGAGCAGTACTTC
CASSLEEGSYEQYF
>.|TRBJ2-1|TRBV18|15|.
TGTGCCAGCGACTTCCAGGGGGGCTCCTACAATGAGCAGTTCTTC
CASDFQGGSYNEQFF
>.|TRBJ2-2|TRBV18|15|TRBD2
TGTGCCAGCTCACGACTAGCGGGTAGCACCGGGGAGCTGTTTTTT
CASSRLAGSTGELFF
>.|TRBJ2-1|TRBV6-5|15|TRBD1
TGTGCCAGCAGTCCCCGGGACAGTCGATTCAATGAGCAGTTCTTC
CASSPRDSRFNEQFF
>.|TRBJ1-1|TRBV10-2|12|.
TGCGCCAGCAGTGACCCTGTCGCTGAAGCTTTCTTT
CASSDPVAEAFF
>once|TRBJ1-2|TRBV4-1|16|.
TGCGCCAGCAGCCAAGACTGGGCAGGGACACCCTATGGCTACACCTTC
CASSQDWAGTPYGYTF
>.|TRBJ1-5|TRBV5-8|14|.
TGTGCCAGCAGGGAGGGACCGATCAATCAGCCCCAGCATTTT
CASREGPINQPQHF
>.|TRBJ1-1|TRBV7-9|12|.
TGTGCCAGCAGCTTTACTGAGTCTGAAGCTTTCTTT
CASSFTESEAFF
>.|TRBJ1-3|TRBV18|17|.
TGTGCCAGCTCACCACCGTTTCAGGGGATCTCTGGAAACACCATATATTTT
CASSPPFQGISGNTIYF
>once|TRBJ1-6|TRBV5-5|15|.
TGTGCCAGCAGCTTCTCTGGGGCGGATAATTCACCCCTCCACTTT
CASSFSGADNSPLHF
>.|TRBJ2-7|TRBV30|14|TRBD1
TGTGCCTGGAGTGGGGGACAGGGACCCTACGAGCAGTACTTC
CAWSGGQGPYEQYF
>.|TRBJ2-1|TRBV5-4|13|.
TGTGCCAGCAGCCAGACCGGGAGCTATGAGCAGTTCTTC
CASSQTGSYEQFF
>.|TRBJ2-3|TRBV19|14|TRBD1
TGTGCCAGTAGTGGGACAGACCACACAGATACGCAGTATTTT
CASSGTDHTDTQYF
>.|TRBJ2-7|TRBV19|11|.
TGTGCCAGTAGTATCAGGGACGAGCAGTACTTC
CASSIRDEQYF
>.|TRBJ2-1|TRBV9|11|.
TGTGCCAGCAGCTCCCGCAATGAGCAGTTCTTC
CASSSRNEQFF
>.|TRBJ2-4|TRBV27|16|TRBD1
TGTGCCAGCAGTCACCGACAGGGTGGCGGCAAAAACATTCAGTACTTC
CASSHRQGGGKNIQYF
>.|TRBJ2-7|TRBV7-8|14|.
TGTGCCAGCAGCCTGACTAGGAGCTCCTACGAGCAGTACTTC
CASSLTRSSYEQYF
>.|TRBJ1-2|TRBV7-2|15|TRBD1
TGTGCCAGCAGCTTAAATCGACAGGGAAGAGATGGCTACACCTTC
CASSLNRQGRDGYTF
>.|TRBJ2-2|TRBV30|15|TRBD2
TGTGCCTGCCGCCCCGGGACTAGGAACACCGGGGAGCTGTTTTTT
CACRPGTRNTGELFF
>.|TRBJ1-2|TRBV7-9|12|.
TGTGCCAGCACCGACAACAGGATCGGCTACACCTTC
CASTDNRIGYTF
>.|TRBJ2-7|TRBV15|15|.
TGTGCCACCAGCAGCAGGCAGTCCCTCTCCTACGAGCAGTACTTC
CATSSRQSLSYEQYF
>.|TRBJ1-2|TRBV6-1|15|.
TGTGCCAGCAGTGAAACCCCGGGGGTCAACTATGGCTACACCTTC
CASSETPGVNYGYTF
>.|TRBJ2-5|TRBV1|14|.
TGCACCAGCAGCCAAGATCAGTTCCAAGAGACCCAGTACTTC
CTSSQDQFQETQYF
>.|TRBJ2-7|TRBV11-2|14|TRBD2
TGTGCCAGCAGCAGAATAGCGGGAGACTACGAGCAGTACTTC
CASSRIAGDYEQYF
>once|TRBJ1-1|TRBV18|14|.
TGTGCCAGCTCACCCGTCGGGGGTGACACTGAAGCTTTCTTT
CASSPVGGDTEAFF
>.|TRBJ2-1|TRBV6-1|12|.
TGTGCCAGCAGTGAGAAAGACAATGAACAGTTCTTC
CASSEKDNEQFF
>.|TRBJ1-1|TRBV19|16|TRBD1
TGTGCCAGTAGTCCAGGGACAGCCCCGAGGGACACTGAAGCTTTCTTT
CASSPGTAPRDTEAFF
>.|TRBJ2-2|TRBV5-5|15|TRBD1
TGTGCCAGCAGCTCGGACAGGGAAAGGACCGGGGAGCTGTTTTTT
CASSSDRERTGELFF
>.|TRBJ1-2|TRBV6-5|14|.
TGTGCCAGCAGGACCTCAGGCCTTAACTATGGCTACACCTTC
CASRTSGLNYGYTF
>.|TRBJ2-5|TRBV25-1|13|TRBD1
TGTGCCAGCAGCCTGGGACAGAAAGAGACCCAGTACTTC
CASSLGQKETQYF